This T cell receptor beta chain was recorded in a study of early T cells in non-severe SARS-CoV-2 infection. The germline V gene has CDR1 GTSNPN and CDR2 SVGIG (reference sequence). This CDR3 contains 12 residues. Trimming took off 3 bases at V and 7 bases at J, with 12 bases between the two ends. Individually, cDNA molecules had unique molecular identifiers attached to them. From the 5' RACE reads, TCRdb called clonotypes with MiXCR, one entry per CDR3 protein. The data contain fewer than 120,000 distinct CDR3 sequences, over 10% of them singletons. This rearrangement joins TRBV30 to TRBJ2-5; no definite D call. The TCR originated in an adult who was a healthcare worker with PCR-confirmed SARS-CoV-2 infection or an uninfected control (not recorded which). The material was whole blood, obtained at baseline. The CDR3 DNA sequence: TGTGCCTGGAGGCTAACATTGGGGACCCAGTACTTC. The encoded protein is CAWRLTLGTQYF.